One sample yielded the 5 T cell receptor beta chains listed below, sequenced in a study of blood T cell repertoires in COVID-19. Assay: immunoSEQ multiplex PCR; the TCRdb copy retains only in-frame clones and omits some. The repertoire holds about 170,000 clones, with roughly nine tenths as singletons. Sequencing input: peripheral blood. Every receptor here comes from a woman of 80 years or more in a cohort sampled during active or convalescent COVID-19.

The chain couples TRBV27 to TRBJ1-1; 9 bases fit TRBD1. The CDR3 runs to 14 residues. Per the germline V gene, CDR1 is MNHEY and CDR2 is SMNVEV (reference sequence). V lost 5 bases, J lost 1 base, and 2 bases stayed unmatched. CDR3 loop: CASSKDRGNTEAFF. DNA for the CDR3: TGTGCCAGCAGTAAGGACAGGGGGAACACTGAAGCTTTCTTT.

The rearrangement links TRBV6-5 to TRBJ1-1, with TRBD1 matching 9 bases. J gave up 7 bases and V 5 bases, and 5 bases lay outside the gene matches. The CDR3 is made up of 13 amino acids. CDR1 and CDR2 (germline): MNHEY, SVGAGI. The CDR3 protein is CASSRTGGGEAFF. For the CDR3, the DNA is TGTGCCAGCAGTCGCACAGGGGGCGGTGAAGCTTTCTTT.

This clone has just one count. The chain joins TRBV5-1 to TRBJ2-1, with D possibly matching TRBD2 (6 bases). CDR3 size: 14 residues. The germline CDR1 and CDR2 sequences are SGHRS and YFSETQ. V lost 0 bases and J 4 bases, leaving 8 bases between the germline ends. The CDR3 DNA reads as TGCGCCAGCAGCTTGGAGGCGGGGTACAATGAGCAGTTCTTC. Its protein product is CASSLEAGYNEQFF.

The V gene is TRBV20-1, the J gene TRBJ1-5; no reliable D call. CDR1 is DFQATT and CDR2 is SNEGSKA in the germline V gene (reference sequence). The V end lost 3 bases, the J end lost 0 bases, and 9 bases lay between the germline ends. The length of the CDR3 is 14 residues. CDR3 region: CSASYSYSNQPQHF. The CDR3 region has the DNA TGCAGTGCTAGTTACAGTTATAGCAATCAGCCCCAGCATTTT.

The sample holds one count of this clone. In DNA form, the CDR3 reads TGTGCCTGGAGTGTACTAGGGCGGCTCTCTGGAAACACCATATATTTT. Translation gives CAWSVLGRLSGNTIYF. This rearrangement joins TRBV30 to TRBJ1-3; D not resolved. This CDR3 is built from 16 residues. CDR1 is GTSNPN, CDR2 SVGIG, per germline (reference sequence). V was shortened by 0 bases and J by 0 bases, with 12 bases between the two germline ends.